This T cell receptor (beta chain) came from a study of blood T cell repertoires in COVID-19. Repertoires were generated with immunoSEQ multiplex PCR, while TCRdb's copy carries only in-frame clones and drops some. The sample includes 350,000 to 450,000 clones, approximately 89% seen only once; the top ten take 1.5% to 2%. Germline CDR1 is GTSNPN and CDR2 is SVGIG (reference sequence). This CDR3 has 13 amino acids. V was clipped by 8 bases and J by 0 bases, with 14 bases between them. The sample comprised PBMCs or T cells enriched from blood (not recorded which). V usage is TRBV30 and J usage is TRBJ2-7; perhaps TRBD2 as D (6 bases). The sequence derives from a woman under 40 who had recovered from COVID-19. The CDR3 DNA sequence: TGTGCCCGGCGGGACCCCCTCTCCTACGAGCAGTACTTC. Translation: CARRDPLSYEQYF.